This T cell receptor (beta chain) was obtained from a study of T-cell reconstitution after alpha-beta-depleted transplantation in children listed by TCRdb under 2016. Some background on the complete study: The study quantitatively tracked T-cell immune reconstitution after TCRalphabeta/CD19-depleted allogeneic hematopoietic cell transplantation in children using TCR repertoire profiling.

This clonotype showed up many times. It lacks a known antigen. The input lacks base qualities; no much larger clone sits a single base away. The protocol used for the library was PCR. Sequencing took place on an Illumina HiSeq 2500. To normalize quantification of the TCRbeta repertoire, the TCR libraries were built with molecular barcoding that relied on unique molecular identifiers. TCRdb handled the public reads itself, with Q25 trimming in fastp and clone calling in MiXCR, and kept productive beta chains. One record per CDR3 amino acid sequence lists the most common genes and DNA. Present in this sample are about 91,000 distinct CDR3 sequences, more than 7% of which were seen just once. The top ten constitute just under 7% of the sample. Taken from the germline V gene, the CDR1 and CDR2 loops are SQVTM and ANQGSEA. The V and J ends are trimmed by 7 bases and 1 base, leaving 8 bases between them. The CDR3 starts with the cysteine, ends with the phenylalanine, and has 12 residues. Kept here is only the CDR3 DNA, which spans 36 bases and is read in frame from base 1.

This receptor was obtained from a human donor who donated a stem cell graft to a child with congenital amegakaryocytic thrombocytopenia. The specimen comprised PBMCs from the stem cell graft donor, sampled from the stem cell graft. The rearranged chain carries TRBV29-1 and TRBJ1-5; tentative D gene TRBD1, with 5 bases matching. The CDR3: CSARDSNQPQHF. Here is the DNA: TGCAGCGCTCGGGACAGCAATCAGCCCCAGCATTTT.